The sequence of this T cell receptor (beta chain) was determined in a study of blood T cell repertoires in COVID-19. Study at large: Spain, Italy and the United States supplied samples that represented acute and convalescent COVID-19.

Profiled with immunoSEQ multiplex PCR; TCRdb holds only in-frame clones, not every one. The sample contains around 230,000 clones, about 81% of which appear only once. The CDR3 has 15 amino acids. From germline, CDR1 is SNHLY and CDR2 FYNNEI. Trimming removed 2 bases from V and 8 bases from J, with 15 bases in between. This clonotype was obtained from a woman aged 60 to 75 with active or convalescent COVID-19. Sequencing was done on a sample of peripheral blood. The rearrangement links TRBV2 to TRBJ1-4; TRBD1 is a possible D gene (5 bases). Here the CDR3 reads CASSELQGMREKLFF. As DNA, the CDR3 is TGTGCCAGCAGTGAACTTCAGGGAATGCGGGAAAAACTGTTTTTT.